This T cell receptor (beta chain) was obtained from a study of CD8+ T cells in alopecia areata. Study background: Each day, treated patients took oral tofacitinib twice, at 5 to 10 mg per dose.

Overall study results and limits: Patients displayed less clarity in TCR sharing than mice, a finding possibly related to HLA. Scalp samples also yield sequences from resident alphabeta T cells of normal skin. An increase in clonality over normal scalp was evident in lesional scalp, especially alopecia totalis/universalis.

CDR1 is SQVTM and CDR2 is ANQGSEA in the germline V gene. The CDR3 consists of 13 residues. V dropped 4 bases and J dropped 1 base, with 5 bases sitting between them. Extracted RNA was reverse transcribed, and the resulting cDNA served as sequencing template. TCRdb's copy holds only in-frame clones and misses some; the assay was immunoSEQ multiplex PCR. The table has over 120,000 clones, roughly 61% seen once. Comments on this clone: Its antigen remains unknown.

The chain combines TRBV29-1 with TRBJ1-6; D gene ambiguous. The sequence was collected from a human donor with alopecia areata. The input for sequencing was CD4+ T cells sorted from blood, taken at week 0. The CDR3 protein is CSVAESYNSPLHF. The CDR3 coding sequence is TGCAGCGTTGCAGAGTCCTATAATTCACCCCTCCACTTT.